These T cell receptor beta chains were read from a single sample in a study of T cells after yellow fever vaccination. One entry per CDR3 protein results from TCRdb running MiXCR on the 5' RACE reads. The data show about 550,000 distinct CDR3 sequences, 15% to 20% seen once. The material was PBMCs, obtained 15 days after the yellow fever booster vaccination. The receptors stem from a man aged 25 to 40 who received the YFV17D yellow fever vaccine. Each CDR3 is given with its conserved first and last residue. D genes are given only for firm matches. Expanded clones are given a class, and other clones once, few, many or no size at all.

abundance,len,d_gene,v_gene,j_gene,CDR3aa,CDR3nt
few,13,.,TRBV11-2,TRBJ1-1,CASPLRSYTEAFF,TGTGCCAGCCCCCTAAGGAGTTACACTGAAGCTTTCTTT
few,15,TRBD2,TRBV5-1,TRBJ2-3,CASSLVREVTDTQYF,TGCGCCAGCAGCTTGGTGCGGGAGGTCACAGATACGCAGTATTTT
few,17,.,TRBV4-1,TRBJ2-3,CASSQDLSFSLPDTQYF,TGCGCCAGCAGCCAAGATTTGTCTTTTTCTCTCCCAGATACGCAGTATTTT
.,13,.,TRBV4-3,TRBJ2-5,CASSLNGEETQYF,TGCGCCAGCAGCCTAAACGGGGAAGAGACCCAGTACTTC
few,16,TRBD2,TRBV2,TRBJ2-3,CAIRSPLAGGGDTQYF,TGTGCCATCAGGTCCCCACTAGCGGGAGGCGGAGATACGCAGTATTTT
few,13,TRBD2,TRBV6-1,TRBJ2-1,CASTLPGGEEQFF,TGTGCCAGCACTCTGCCCGGGGGGGAAGAGCAGTTCTTC
.,18,TRBD2,TRBV11-1,TRBJ2-7,CASRAMGLAGEDSYEQYF,TGTGCCAGCAGGGCCATGGGACTAGCGGGAGAAGATAGCTACGAGCAGTACTTC
few,13,.,TRBV20-1,TRBJ2-1,CSAGHAFYNEQFF,TGCAGTGCGGGACATGCCTTCTACAATGAGCAGTTCTTC
many,16,TRBD2,TRBV24-1,TRBJ2-1,CATSDPTSGSPNEQFF,TGTGCCACCAGTGACCCCACTAGCGGGAGTCCCAATGAGCAGTTCTTC
.,18,TRBD1,TRBV20-1,TRBJ2-1,CSASSRGSLSSSYNEQFF,TGCAGTGCTAGTTCCAGGGGGTCTCTTAGTAGCTCCTACAATGAGCAGTTCTTC
.,15,.,TRBV20-1,TRBJ2-3,CSARDMRSSTDTQYF,TGCAGTGCTAGAGATATGCGGAGTAGCACAGATACGCAGTATTTT
.,14,.,TRBV6-1,TRBJ2-7,CASSRTLDRYEQYF,TGTGCCAGCAGTCGAACCCTGGACCGCTACGAGCAGTACTTC